The 18 T cell receptor beta chains below were found in one sample sequenced in a study of breast tumors, draining lymph nodes, adjacent tissues. The lymph nodes were axillary draining lymph nodes from breast cancer patients. TCRdb reprocessed the multiplex PCR reads via MiXCR and lists one record per CDR3 protein. This repertoire shows approximately 88,000 distinct CDR3 sequences, over 25% found once; its top ten account for 8.1%. The specimen was axillary lymph node tissue. Source of these receptors: a female donor with breast cancer. Some clones in this sample may be carry-over from other donors' samples.

There are many counts of this clonotype. This sequence joins TRBV6-5 and TRBJ1-6; D is undetermined. The CDR3 length is 13 residues. Between the trimmed V and J ends, which lost 0 bases and 7 bases, there was a span of 4 bases. CDR1 and CDR2 (germline): MNHEY, SVGAGI. The CDR3 bases are TGTGCCAGCAGTTACTCGGGGAATTCACCCCTCCACTTT. This sequence encodes CASSYSGNSPLHF.

Remarks on this clonotype: No conserved phenylalanine or tryptophan ends this CDR3, so it is likely a read error. The DNA is omitted, as the CDR3 cannot be located on it reliably, and the CDR3 follows TCRdb's listing. This chain links TRBV12-3 or TRBV12-4 with TRBJ2-5. Including both end residues, the CDR3 is 8 amino acids long. CDR3 in amino acids: CASNVRFR.

This clonotype has ten or more counts. The CDR3 region is CASSENTVYGYTF. The CDR3 nucleotides read TGTGCCAGCAGTGAAAACACAGTCTATGGCTACACCTTC. This chain connects TRBV2 to TRBJ1-2; D is ambiguous. Germline V gives CDR1 SNHLY, CDR2 FYNNEI. Trimming removed 2 bases from V and 4 bases from J, with 8 bases in between. The CDR3 length is 13 residues.

Ten or more counts support this clonotype. This CDR3 is CASSTGQGRLDTQYF. The CDR3 DNA is TGTGCCAGCAGCACCGGACAGGGACGATTAGATACGCAGTATTTT. The J gene is TRBJ2-3, the V gene TRBV7-9, with 8 bases lining up with TRBD1. Germline lookup yields CDR1 SEHNR and CDR2 FQNEAQ (reference sequence). The CDR3 extends over 15 amino acids. V lost 5 bases and J lost 5; bases outside the gene matches: 9.

This clonotype was seen at least ten times. The rearrangement joins TRBV12-3 or TRBV12-4 to TRBJ1-2; TRBD1 matches at 10 bases. There are 14 residues in the CDR3. Trimming took 2 bases from V and 8 from J; bases not matched to a gene: 5. The CDR3 DNA is TGTGCCAGCAGTTTATTGACAGGGGGCCAGGGCTACACCTTC. Its translation is CASSLLTGGQGYTF.

This clonotype was found many times. This chain joins TRBV7-8 and TRBJ1-6; unclear D gene. The CDR3 runs to 16 residues. Germline lookup yields CDR1 SGHVS and CDR2 FQNEAQ. Trimming removed 1 base from V and 6 bases from J, with 13 bases in between. The chain's CDR3 is CASSLELGRRNSPLHF. CDR3 sequence (DNA): TGTGCCAGCAGCTTAGAGCTGGGGAGGCGTAATTCACCCCTCCACTTT.

Ten or more counts support this clonotype. The gene calls are TRBV3-1 and TRBJ2-5; D might be TRBD2 (7 bases). Germline V lookup: CDR1 LGHDT, CDR2 YNNKEL (reference sequence). Deletions cut 11 bases from V and 2 bases from J, with 18 bases between. The CDR3 sequence is 14 residues long. The CDR3 region has the DNA TGTGCCTCAAGGGGGGGGAGACCTCAAGAGACCCAGTACTTC. This codes for CASRGGRPQETQYF.

Only a few counts were recorded for this clonotype. V is TRBV4-1 and J is TRBJ2-3; TRBD2 agrees at 15 bases. Per the germline V gene, CDR1 is MGHRA and CDR2 is YSYEKL. The V and J ends lost 6 bases and 4 bases, in that order; junction bases with no gene match: 8. The CDR3 length is 17 residues. The CDR3 DNA reads as TGCGCCAGCAGACTGAGGACTAGCGGGAGGGAGGCAGATACGCAGTATTTT. Encoded protein: CASRLRTSGREADTQYF.

The chain recombines TRBV5-1 with TRBJ1-1; TRBD1 might be the D (6 bases). The CDR3 spans 16 residues. The V end lost 7 bases, the J end lost 4 bases, and 23 bases lay between the germline ends. Germline loops: CDR1 SGHRS, CDR2 YFSETQ. CDR3 residues: CASGGPLGGSVTEAFF. In DNA form, the CDR3 reads TGCGCCAGCGGCGGCCCTCTAGGGGGAAGTGTCACTGAAGCTTTCTTT.

This clonotype appeared many times. V and J are TRBV28 and TRBJ1-2; possibly TRBD1 for D (5 bases). This CDR3 comprises 14 residues. Trimming cost V 4 bases and J 8 bases, with 17 bases left between them. Germline loops: CDR1 MDHEN, CDR2 SYDVKM. The CDR3 loop is CASSSTGPHLGYTF. For the CDR3, the DNA is TGTGCCAGCAGTTCAACGGGACCCCACCTAGGCTACACCTTC.

Comments on this clonotype: The CDR3 does not end in the conserved phenylalanine or tryptophan, so this is likely a read error. The chain uses TRBV6-6 and TRBJ2-2; D is uncertain. V was shortened by 10 bases and J by 3 bases, with 0 bases between the two germline ends. This CDR3 comprises 9 residues. Germline CDR1 and CDR2: MNHNY and SVGAGI (reference sequence). CDR3 in DNA: TGTGCCAACACCGGGGAGCTGTTTTCT. Its protein is CANTGELFS.

This clonotype was counted many times. V and J are TRBV28 and TRBJ2-7; possibly TRBD1 for D (6 bases). Germline assignment: CDR1 MDHEN and CDR2 SYDVKM. The ends were cut back, 5 bases at V and 2 bases at J, with 16 bases in the middle. This CDR3 comprises 15 residues. The CDR3 reads CASSPTRQVTYEQYF. Here the CDR3 DNA reads TGTGCCAGCAGTCCCACAAGACAGGTAACCTACGAGCAGTACTTC.

This sequence joins TRBV5-6 and TRBJ1-1; D gene unclear. The germline V gene encodes CDR1 SGHDT and CDR2 YYEEEE. This CDR3 has 14 residues. The V and J ends lost 3 bases and 7 bases respectively, with 16 bases between them. CDR3 DNA: TGTGCCAGCAGCTGGGCGACAAGGCAACTTGAAGCTTTCTTT. Translated, it gives CASSWATRQLEAFF.

This clonotype was seen a few times. CDR3 amino acids: CASSLGGSGGEQFF. As DNA, the CDR3 is TGTGCCAGCAGTTTGGGCGGGAGCGGAGGTGAGCAGTTCTTC. The chain employs TRBV28 and TRBJ2-1; 7 nucleotides align to TRBD2. Germline CDR1 MDHEN, CDR2 SYDVKM. The CDR3 covers 14 residues. Trimming cost V 3 bases and J 9 bases; bases outside gene matches: 8.

This clonotype was counted many times. This chain links TRBV9 with TRBJ1-6; perhaps TRBD1 as D (5 bases). The V gene's germline CDR1 is SGDLS and CDR2 YYNGEE. This CDR3 comprises 12 residues. The V end was cut by 4 bases, the J end by 9 bases, with 8 bases between. The CDR3 here is CASSQQGSPLHF. DNA for the CDR3: TGTGCCAGCAGCCAGCAGGGTTCACCCCTCCACTTT. Based on the CDR3 plus reference TRBV9 and TRBJ1-6, the full variable domain is DSGVTQTPKHLITATGQRVTLRCSPRSGDLSVYWYQQSLDQGLQFLIQYYNGEERAKGNILERFSAQQFPDLHSELNLSSLELGDSALYFCASSQQGSPLHFGNGTRLTVT.

Comment on this clonotype: This likely comes from a read error, as the CDR3 has no conserved phenylalanine or tryptophan at its end. This chain links TRBV5-8 with TRBJ2-7, with TRBD2 matching 8 bases. Germline lookup yields CDR1 SGHTS and CDR2 YDEGEE. CDR3 length equals 14 residues. Germline trimming cut 5 bases from V and 3 bases from J; bases unmatched to any gene: 7. CDR3 sequence: CASRPTSANYEQYL. Here the CDR3 DNA reads TGTGCCAGCAGACCGACTAGCGCCAACTACGAGCAGTACCTC.

This clonotype was recorded at least ten times. The chain is built from TRBV2 and TRBJ1-4; D gene ambiguous. CDR1 is SNHLY and CDR2 is FYNNEI in the germline V gene. This CDR3 is built from 16 residues. V lost 5 bases, J lost 4 bases, and 17 bases lay in between. The CDR3: CASSPFRDTFNEKLFF. The DNA for the CDR3 is TGTGCCAGCAGTCCCTTTAGAGATACTTTTAATGAAAAACTGTTTTTT.

V gene TRBV9 combines with J gene TRBJ2-2; D is perhaps TRBD2 (6 bases). CDR1 and CDR2 from the germline V gene are SGDLS and YYNGEE. The V end lost 0 bases, the J end lost 5 bases, and 11 bases lay between the germline ends. The CDR3 is 15 residues long. CDR3 sequence (DNA): TGTGCCAGCAGCGTAGATAGCGGACAAACCGGGGAGCTGTTTTTT. This gives the protein CASSVDSGQTGELFF.